The rows below give T cell receptor beta chains drawn from one sample of a study of tumor-infiltrating lymphocytes in primary liver carcinoma. TCRdb re-derived calls from the multiplex PCR reads in MiXCR, one entry per CDR3 protein. The table lists 180,000 or so distinct CDR3 sequences, approximately 60% of them singletons. The sequencing input was peripheral blood. These receptors all stem from a man aged 35-49 years with primary liver carcinoma and hepatitis B virus infection. Both conserved end residues are part of each CDR3. The order of the fields is D gene, clone size, V gene, J gene, CDR3 length, CDR3 protein, CDR3 DNA. The D gene is left open where the match is weak. A row's size may be missing; if present it is once, few, many or a size class.

d_call: -
clone_size: -
v_call: TRBV29-1
j_call: TRBJ2-7
cdr3_length: 14
cdr3_aa: CNVEDHSGSYEQYF
cdr3_nt: TGCAACGTTGAAGATCATTCCGGCTCCTACGAGCAGTACTTC

d_call: -
clone_size: -
v_call: TRBV28
j_call: TRBJ1-1
cdr3_length: 12
cdr3_aa: CASSTRQRMAFF
cdr3_nt: TGTGCCAGCAGTACCCGACAGAGGATGGCTTTCTTT

d_call: -
clone_size: -
v_call: TRBV6-6
j_call: TRBJ2-3
cdr3_length: 11
cdr3_aa: CATGRADTQYF
cdr3_nt: TGTGCCACAGGGCGCGCAGATACGCAGTATTTT

d_call: -
clone_size: -
v_call: TRBV6-1
j_call: TRBJ2-1
cdr3_length: 15
cdr3_aa: CASSCLALSYNEQFF
cdr3_nt: TGTGCCAGCAGTTGTCTAGCGCTCTCTTACAATGAGCAGTTCTTC

d_call: -
clone_size: -
v_call: TRBV7-3
j_call: TRBJ2-2
cdr3_length: 14
cdr3_aa: CAGSLASGHGELFF
cdr3_nt: TGTGCCGGCAGCTTAGCGTCAGGGCACGGGGAGCTGTTTTTT

d_call: -
clone_size: -
v_call: TRBV12-3/TRBV12-4
j_call: TRBJ1-2
cdr3_length: 14
cdr3_aa: CASCSGRSEAGYTF
cdr3_nt: TGTGCCAGCTGTTCGGGGCGCTCGGAGGCCGGCTACACCTTC

d_call: -
clone_size: many
v_call: TRBV11-2
j_call: TRBJ2-3
cdr3_length: 13
cdr3_aa: CASSNTKTDTQYF
cdr3_nt: TGTGCCAGCAGCAACACAAAAACAGATACGCAGTATTTT

d_call: -
clone_size: -
v_call: TRBV5-1
j_call: TRBJ2-7
cdr3_length: 14
cdr3_aa: CASSINTGPYEQYF
cdr3_nt: TGCGCCAGCAGCATAAATACAGGCCCCTACGAGCAGTACTTC

d_call: -
clone_size: -
v_call: TRBV7-9
j_call: TRBJ2-1
cdr3_length: 12
cdr3_aa: CASSLVSRSKFF
cdr3_nt: TGTGCCAGCAGCTTAGTGTCCCGGAGTAAGTTCTTC

d_call: TRBD2
clone_size: -
v_call: TRBV20-1
j_call: TRBJ2-4
cdr3_length: 17
cdr3_aa: CSARASVGLAAKNIQYF
cdr3_nt: TGCAGTGCTAGAGCCTCGGTGGGACTAGCGGCCAAAAACATTCAGTACTTC

d_call: TRBD1
clone_size: -
v_call: TRBV7-8
j_call: TRBJ1-2
cdr3_length: 13
cdr3_aa: CASSSQGAGGYTF
cdr3_nt: TGTGCCAGCAGCTCCCAGGGGGCAGGTGGCTACACCTTC

d_call: -
clone_size: few
v_call: TRBV11-2
j_call: TRBJ2-1
cdr3_length: 17
cdr3_aa: CASSLGAVGSSYNGQFF
cdr3_nt: TGTGCCAGCAGCTTGGGGGCAGTAGGGAGCTCCTACAATGGGCAGTTCTTC

d_call: -
clone_size: -
v_call: TRBV4-1
j_call: TRBJ1-2
cdr3_length: 18
cdr3_aa: CASSQDGRSTGFLSGYTF
cdr3_nt: TGCGCCAGCAGCCAAGATGGGCGATCTACAGGGTTTCTCAGTGGCTACACCTTC

d_call: -
clone_size: -
v_call: TRBV12-3/TRBV12-4
j_call: TRBJ1-6
cdr3_length: 13
cdr3_aa: CASSQTGDSPLHF
cdr3_nt: TGTGCCAGCAGCCAGACGGGTGATTCACCCCTCCACTTT

d_call: -
clone_size: many
v_call: TRBV11-2
j_call: TRBJ1-1
cdr3_length: 15
cdr3_aa: CASSLSFEMNTEAFF
cdr3_nt: TGTGCCAGCAGCTTATCCTTTGAGATGAACACTGAAGCTTTCTTT

d_call: TRBD2
clone_size: few
v_call: TRBV5-1
j_call: TRBJ2-2
cdr3_length: 16
cdr3_aa: CASSSWTSVNTGELFF
cdr3_nt: TGCGCCAGCAGCTCTTGGACTAGCGTAAACACCGGGGAGCTGTTTTTT

d_call: -
clone_size: many
v_call: TRBV29-1
j_call: TRBJ2-2
cdr3_length: 13
cdr3_aa: CSVPRGTTGELFF
cdr3_nt: TGCAGCGTGCCACGGGGGACCACCGGGGAGCTGTTTTTT

d_call: -
clone_size: many
v_call: TRBV11-2
j_call: TRBJ2-7
cdr3_length: 12
cdr3_aa: CASSFRESEQYF
cdr3_nt: TGTGCCAGCAGCTTTAGAGAGTCAGAGCAGTACTTC

d_call: -
clone_size: -
v_call: TRBV6-5
j_call: TRBJ1-5
cdr3_length: 15
cdr3_aa: CTSSYDVTPGQPQHF
cdr3_nt: TGTACCAGCAGTTACGATGTGACCCCGGGTCAGCCCCAGCATTTT

d_call: TRBD2
clone_size: few
v_call: TRBV6-5
j_call: TRBJ2-5
cdr3_length: 16
cdr3_aa: CASSPPSGTSTETQYF
cdr3_nt: TGTGCCAGCAGTCCCCCGTCCGGGACTAGTACCGAGACCCAGTACTTC

d_call: -
clone_size: few
v_call: TRBV12-3/TRBV12-4
j_call: TRBJ2-7
cdr3_length: 16
cdr3_aa: CASSLSPARGATKQYF
cdr3_nt: TGTGCCAGCAGTTTAAGCCCCGCCCGGGGAGCTACTAAGCAGTACTTC

d_call: -
clone_size: many
v_call: TRBV11-2
j_call: TRBJ2-7
cdr3_length: 15
cdr3_aa: CASSDPGPEVYEQYF
cdr3_nt: TGTGCCAGCAGCGATCCGGGTCCCGAGGTCTACGAGCAGTACTTC

d_call: -
clone_size: -
v_call: TRBV7-9
j_call: TRBJ1-1
cdr3_length: 15
cdr3_aa: CASSLGKGINTEAFF
cdr3_nt: TGTGCCAGCAGCTTAGGAAAGGGAATTAACACTGAAGCTTTCTTT

d_call: -
clone_size: -
v_call: TRBV10-3
j_call: TRBJ2-1
cdr3_length: 12
cdr3_aa: CAISEGMGEQFF
cdr3_nt: TGTGCCATCAGTGAAGGGATGGGTGAGCAGTTCTTC

d_call: TRBD1
clone_size: -
v_call: TRBV4-2
j_call: TRBJ1-2
cdr3_length: 17
cdr3_aa: CASSPKGETGGYYGYTF
cdr3_nt: TGTGCCAGCAGCCCGAAGGGGGAGACAGGGGGTTACTATGGCTACACCTTC

d_call: -
clone_size: -
v_call: TRBV5-6
j_call: TRBJ2-7
cdr3_length: 13
cdr3_aa: CASSLWSGYEQYF
cdr3_nt: TGTGCCAGCAGCTTGTGGTCAGGCTACGAGCAGTACTTC

d_call: -
clone_size: few
v_call: TRBV6-5
j_call: TRBJ1-6
cdr3_length: 14
cdr3_aa: CASSRQIYNSPLHF
cdr3_nt: TGTGCCAGCAGTCGCCAAATCTATAATTCACCCCTCCACTTT

d_call: -
clone_size: few
v_call: TRBV6-1
j_call: TRBJ2-1
cdr3_length: 15
cdr3_aa: CASSEQGAGGNEQFF
cdr3_nt: TGTGCCAGCAGTGAACAGGGGGCCGGGGGGAATGAGCAGTTCTTC

d_call: TRBD1
clone_size: -
v_call: TRBV5-1
j_call: TRBJ1-2
cdr3_length: 21
cdr3_aa: CASSLEGTEGLAQKNSCGYTF
cdr3_nt: TGCGCCAGCAGCTTGGAAGGGACAGAAGGATTGGCCCAAAAGAACTCGTGTGGCTACACCTTC

d_call: -
clone_size: -
v_call: TRBV6-2/TRBV6-3
j_call: TRBJ2-3
cdr3_length: 15
cdr3_aa: CASSCERISTDTQYF
cdr3_nt: TGTGCCAGCAGTTGCGAGCGTATATCCACAGATACGCAGTATTTT

d_call: TRBD2
clone_size: few
v_call: TRBV4-2
j_call: TRBJ2-2
cdr3_length: 14
cdr3_aa: CASSRLAGTGELFF
cdr3_nt: TGTGCCAGCAGCCGGCTAGCGGGAACCGGGGAGCTGTTTTTT

d_call: -
clone_size: -
v_call: TRBV28
j_call: TRBJ1-6
cdr3_length: 13
cdr3_aa: CASGGPPHSPLHF
cdr3_nt: TGTGCCAGCGGAGGGCCTCCCCATTCACCCCTCCACTTT

d_call: -
clone_size: many
v_call: TRBV4-2
j_call: TRBJ2-3
cdr3_length: 14
cdr3_aa: CASSQEATTDTQYF
cdr3_nt: TGTGCCAGCAGCCAAGAAGCGACCACAGATACGCAGTATTTT

d_call: -
clone_size: -
v_call: TRBV28
j_call: TRBJ2-2
cdr3_length: 14
cdr3_aa: CASGTTGVTVELFF
cdr3_nt: TGTGCCAGCGGAACGACAGGTGTCACCGTGGAGCTGTTTTTT

d_call: -
clone_size: many
v_call: TRBV29-1
j_call: TRBJ2-7
cdr3_length: 12
cdr3_aa: CSVVQSNYEQYF
cdr3_nt: TGCAGCGTTGTACAGTCCAACTACGAGCAGTACTTC